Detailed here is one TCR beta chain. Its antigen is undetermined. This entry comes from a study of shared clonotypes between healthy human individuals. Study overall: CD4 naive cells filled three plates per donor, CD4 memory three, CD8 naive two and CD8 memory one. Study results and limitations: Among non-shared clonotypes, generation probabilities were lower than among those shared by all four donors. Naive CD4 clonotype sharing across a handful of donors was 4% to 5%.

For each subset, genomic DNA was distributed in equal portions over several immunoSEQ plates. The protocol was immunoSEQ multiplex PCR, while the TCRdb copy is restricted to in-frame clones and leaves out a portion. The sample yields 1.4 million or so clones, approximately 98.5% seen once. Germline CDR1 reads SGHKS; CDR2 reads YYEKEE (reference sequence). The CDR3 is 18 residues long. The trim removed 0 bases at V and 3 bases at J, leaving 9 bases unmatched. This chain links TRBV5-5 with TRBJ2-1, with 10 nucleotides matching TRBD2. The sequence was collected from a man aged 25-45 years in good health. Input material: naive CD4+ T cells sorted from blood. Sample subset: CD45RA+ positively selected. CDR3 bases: TGTGCCAGCAGCTTGGTGCTCGGACTAGCGGACTACTACAATGAGCAGTTCTTC. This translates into CASSLVLGLADYYNEQFF.